This T cell receptor beta chain is drawn from a study of cytomegalovirus exposure and HLA in healthy donors. Here immunoSEQ multiplex PCR was the method, and the copy in TCRdb shows in-frame clones only, minus some. The table includes more than 110,000 clones, 88% detected once. This clone came up once. This CDR3 is 16 amino acids long. Trimming at V came to 5 bases and at J to 2 bases, leaving 7 bases not matched to a gene. Germline CDR1 and CDR2: SGHAT and FQDESV (reference sequence). V and J are TRBV11-1 and TRBJ2-7; TRBD2 matches at 12 bases. This receptor was taken from a woman aged 18-29 years in good health and CMV-seropositive. The specimen sequenced was PBMCs. In DNA form, the CDR3 reads TGTGCCAGCAGCGGACTAGCGGGGTTCAAAGCCTACGAGCAGTACTTC. It yields the protein CASSGLAGFKAYEQYF.